These T cell receptor beta chains were read from a single sample in a study of T cells after yellow fever vaccination. MiXCR was run by TCRdb on the 5' RACE reads, yielding one entry per CDR3 protein. The table records fewer than 100,000 distinct CDR3 sequences, under 7% of them present only once. Here the sequenced sample was CD8+ T cells sorted from PBMCs, taken 10 days after the yellow fever booster vaccination. The receptors were sampled from a man between 18 and 29 years old who received the YFV17D yellow fever vaccine. Each CDR3 is given with its conserved first and last residue. A D gene is named only where the DNA matches it firmly. Size is stated for part of the rows, as once, few or many counts, or as a class when the clone is expanded.

TRBJ2-3	-	few	TRBV15	CATSTRDGGNTDTQYF	TGTGCCACCAGCACAAGGGACGGGGGAAACACAGATACGCAGTATTTT
TRBJ1-1	TRBD1	-	TRBV6-5	CASTLQGAGGTEAFF	TGTGCCAGCACCTTACAGGGGGCGGGTGGGACTGAAGCTTTCTTT
TRBJ2-1	-	few	TRBV7-8	CASSLTGSGYNEQFF	TGTGCCAGCAGCTTAACCGGGAGTGGGTACAATGAGCAGTTCTTC
TRBJ1-2	-	-	TRBV5-1	CASSPLGQLNYGYTF	TGCGCCAGCAGCCCGCTGGGACAACTGAACTATGGCTACACCTTC
TRBJ1-1	-	-	TRBV5-1	CASSISQEMNTEAFF	TGCGCCAGCAGCATCTCACAGGAAATGAACACTGAAGCTTTCTTT
TRBJ2-1	-	few	TRBV12-3/TRBV12-4	CASSPPVDHNEQFF	TGTGCCAGCAGTCCACCCGTTGATCACAATGAGCAGTTCTTC
TRBJ2-5	-	-	TRBV12-3/TRBV12-4	CASSLESGGAETQYF	TGTGCCAGCAGTTTAGAATCTGGGGGAGCGGAGACCCAGTACTTC
TRBJ2-5	TRBD1	-	TRBV2	CASIPRQGEETQYF	TGTGCCAGCATCCCCAGACAGGGTGAAGAGACCCAGTACTTC
TRBJ1-5	-	-	TRBV6-2/TRBV6-3	CASRDPEGDSNQPQHF	TGTGCCAGCAGGGACCCCGAGGGGGATAGCAATCAGCCCCAGCATTTT
TRBJ2-2	-	many	TRBV29-1	CSVERVNTGELFF	TGCAGCGTTGAACGGGTGAACACCGGGGAGCTGTTTTTT
TRBJ2-1	-	many	TRBV4-3	CASSEGTASYNEQFF	TGCGCCAGCAGCGAGGGGACGGCCTCCTACAATGAGCAGTTCTTC
TRBJ2-7	-	many	TRBV4-3	CASSQDRGNAYEQYF	TGCGCCAGCAGCCAAGATCGCGGGAATGCCTACGAGCAGTACTTC
TRBJ1-1	-	many	TRBV7-3	CASSFGNTEAFF	TGTGCCAGCAGCTTTGGGAACACTGAAGCTTTCTTT
TRBJ2-3	-	many	TRBV5-1	CASSLVYHSTDTQYF	TGCGCCAGCAGCTTGGTCTACCATAGCACAGATACGCAGTATTTT
TRBJ2-1	TRBD2	-	TRBV7-9	CASSLDGRGGNEQFF	TGTGCCAGCAGCTTAGACGGACGCGGGGGAAATGAGCAGTTCTTC
TRBJ2-3	-	few	TRBV29-1	CSVWDGSSQYF	TGCAGCGTATGGGACGGATCTTCGCAGTATTTT
TRBJ2-1	-	few	TRBV20-1	CSASLGGLMNNEQFF	TGCAGTGCTAGCTTAGGGGGACTTATGAACAATGAGCAGTTCTTC
TRBJ2-7	-	many	TRBV7-2	CASSLPDPRAYEQYF	TGTGCCAGCAGCTTACCGGACCCGAGGGCCTACGAGCAGTACTTC
TRBJ2-1	TRBD2	-	TRBV10-3	CAISDIERGDENEQFF	TGTGCCATCAGTGATATCGAGCGGGGGGATGAAAATGAGCAGTTCTTC
TRBJ1-1	-	few	TRBV27	CASSPTSVVWAEAFF	TGTGCCAGCAGCCCAACCTCCGTCGTTTGGGCTGAAGCTTTCTTT
TRBJ2-1	-	-	TRBV2	CASSDYAYNEQFF	TGTGCCAGCAGTGACTACGCCTACAATGAGCAGTTCTTC
TRBJ2-7	-	many	TRBV4-1	CASSQRHSYEQYF	TGCGCCAGCAGCCAACGGCACTCCTACGAGCAGTACTTC
TRBJ1-1	-	many	TRBV12-5	CASGLGTGITEAFF	TGTGCTAGTGGTTTGGGAACAGGGATCACTGAAGCTTTCTTT
TRBJ2-1	-	few	TRBV4-1	CASSQRTVRNEQFF	TGCGCCAGCAGCCAAAGGACGGTTAGAAATGAGCAGTTCTTC